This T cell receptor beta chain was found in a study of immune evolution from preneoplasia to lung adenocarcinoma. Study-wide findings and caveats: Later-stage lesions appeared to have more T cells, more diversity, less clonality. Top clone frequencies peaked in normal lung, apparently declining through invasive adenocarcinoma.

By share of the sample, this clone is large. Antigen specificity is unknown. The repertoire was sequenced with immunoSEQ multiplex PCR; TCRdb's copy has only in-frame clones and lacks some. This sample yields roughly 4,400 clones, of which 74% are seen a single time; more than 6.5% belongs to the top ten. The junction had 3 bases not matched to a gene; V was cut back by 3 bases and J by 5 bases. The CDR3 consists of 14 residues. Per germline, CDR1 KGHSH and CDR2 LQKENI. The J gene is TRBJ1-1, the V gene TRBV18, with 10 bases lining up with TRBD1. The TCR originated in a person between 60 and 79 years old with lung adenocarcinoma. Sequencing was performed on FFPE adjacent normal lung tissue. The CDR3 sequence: CASSPGQGRTEAFF. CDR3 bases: TGTGCCAGCTCACCGGGACAGGGGAGGACTGAAGCTTTCTTT.